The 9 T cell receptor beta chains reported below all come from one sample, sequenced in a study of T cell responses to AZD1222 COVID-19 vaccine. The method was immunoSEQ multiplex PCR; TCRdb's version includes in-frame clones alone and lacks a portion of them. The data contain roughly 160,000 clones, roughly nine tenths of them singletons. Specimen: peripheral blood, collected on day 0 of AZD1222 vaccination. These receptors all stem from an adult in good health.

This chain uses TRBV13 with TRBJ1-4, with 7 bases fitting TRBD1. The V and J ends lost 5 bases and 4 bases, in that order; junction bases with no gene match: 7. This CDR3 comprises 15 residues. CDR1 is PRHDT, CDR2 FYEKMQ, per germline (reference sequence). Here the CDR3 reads CASSPGGTDNEKLFF. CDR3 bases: TGTGCCAGCAGCCCAGGGGGGACAGATAATGAAAAACTGTTTTTT.

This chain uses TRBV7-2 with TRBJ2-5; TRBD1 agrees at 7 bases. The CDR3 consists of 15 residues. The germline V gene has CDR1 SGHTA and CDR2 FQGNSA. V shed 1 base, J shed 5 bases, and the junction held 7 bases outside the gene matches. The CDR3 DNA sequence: TGTGCCAGCAGCTTAGTACAGGGGATCCAGGAGACCCAGTACTTC. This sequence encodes CASSLVQGIQETQYF.

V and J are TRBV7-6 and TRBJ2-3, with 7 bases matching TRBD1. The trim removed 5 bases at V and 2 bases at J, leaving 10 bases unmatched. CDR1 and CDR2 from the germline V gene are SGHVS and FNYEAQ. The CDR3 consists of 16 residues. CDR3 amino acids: CASSARDSLFTDTQYF. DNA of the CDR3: TGTGCCAGCAGCGCCCGGGACAGCCTATTCACAGATACGCAGTATTTT. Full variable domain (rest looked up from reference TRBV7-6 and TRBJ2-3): GAGVSQSPRYKVTKRGQDVALRCDPISGHVSLYWYRQALGQGPEFLTYFNYEAQQDKSGLPNDRFSAERPEGSISTLTIQRTEQRDSAMYRCASSARDSLFTDTQYFGPGTRLTVL.

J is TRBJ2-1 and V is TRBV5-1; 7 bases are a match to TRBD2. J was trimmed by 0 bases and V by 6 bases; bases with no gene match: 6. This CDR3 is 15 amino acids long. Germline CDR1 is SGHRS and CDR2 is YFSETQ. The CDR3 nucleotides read TGCGCCAGCACCCTGGGCGGGAGCTCCTACAATGAGCAGTTCTTC. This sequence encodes CASTLGGSSYNEQFF. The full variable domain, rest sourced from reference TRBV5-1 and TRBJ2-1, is KAGVTQTPRYLIKTRGQQVTLSCSPISGHRSVSWYQQTPGQGLQFLFEYFSETQRNKGNFPGRFSGRQFSNSRSEMNVSTLELGDSALYLCASTLGGSSYNEQFFGPGTRLTVL.

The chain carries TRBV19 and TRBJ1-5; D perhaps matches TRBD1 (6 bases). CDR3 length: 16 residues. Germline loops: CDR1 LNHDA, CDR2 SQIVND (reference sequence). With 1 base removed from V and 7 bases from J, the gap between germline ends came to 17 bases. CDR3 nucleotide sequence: TGTGCCAGTAGTATAGGAGGGGGATTAGTGAGCCAGCCCCAGCATTTT. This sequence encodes CASSIGGGLVSQPQHF.

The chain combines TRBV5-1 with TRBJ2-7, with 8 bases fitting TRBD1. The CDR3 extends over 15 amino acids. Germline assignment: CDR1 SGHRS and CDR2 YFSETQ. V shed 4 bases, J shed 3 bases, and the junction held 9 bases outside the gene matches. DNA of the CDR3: TGCGCCAGCAGCCCCCTGGACAGGGTAAGCTACGAGCAGTACGTC. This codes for CASSPLDRVSYEQYV.

The chain's CDR3 is CATSLANTDTQYF. Here the CDR3 DNA reads TGTGCCACCAGCTTGGCAAACACAGATACGCAGTATTTT. The chain combines TRBV24-1 with TRBJ2-3; D unclear. The germline V gene has CDR1 KGHDR and CDR2 SFDVKD. There are 13 residues in the CDR3. Trimming took 7 bases from V and 2 from J, leaving 9 bases between them.

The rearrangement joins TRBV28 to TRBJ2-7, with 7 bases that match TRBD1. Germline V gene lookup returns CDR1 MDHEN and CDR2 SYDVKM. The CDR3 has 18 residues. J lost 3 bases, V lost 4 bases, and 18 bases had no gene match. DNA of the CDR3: TGTGCCAGCAGTTCCCTTTCCCTCTCGTCAGGGGGATACTACGAGCAGTACTTC. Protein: CASSSLSLSSGGYYEQYF.

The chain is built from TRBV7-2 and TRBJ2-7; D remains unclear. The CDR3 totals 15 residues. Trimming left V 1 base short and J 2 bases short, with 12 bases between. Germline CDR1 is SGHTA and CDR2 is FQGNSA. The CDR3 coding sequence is TGTGCCAGCAGCTTAGAATCCGGGCCTACCTACGAGCAGTACTTC. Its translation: CASSLESGPTYEQYF.